Below are 25 T cell receptor beta chains sequenced from a single sample in a study of CD8 T cells in ankylosing spondylitis. A single record per CDR3 protein comes from TCRdb applying MiXCR to the 5' RACE reads. The table lists about 220,000 distinct CDR3 sequences, about 18% of them singletons. Study observations and caveats: A TCR beta motif made of fewer than 10 highly homologous variants seemed typical of ankylosing spondylitis blood.

No antigen has been identified for these receptors. Source material: blood, either unsorted or a sorted T cell fraction (not recorded which). The source is a male donor with ankylosing spondylitis.

This chain connects TRBV7-9 to TRBJ1-1, with 8 bases matching TRBD1. Germline V gives CDR1 SEHNR, CDR2 FQNEAQ (reference sequence). The V gene end was trimmed by 5 bases and the J gene end by 2 bases; junction bases not matched to a gene: 7. The CDR3 covers 15 residues. The CDR3 nucleotides are TGTGCCAGCAGCGAAACAGGGGGAACAAACACTGAAGCTTTCTTT. Protein product: CASSETGGTNTEAFF. The variable domain in full, completed from reference TRBV7-9 and TRBJ1-1, reads DTGVSQNPRHKITKRGQNVTFRCDPISEHNRLYWYRQTLGQGPEFLTYFQNEAQLEKSRLLSDRFSAERPKGSFSTLEIQRTEQGDSAMYLCASSETGGTNTEAFFGQGTRLTVV.

This clonotype was found many times. V gene TRBV29-1 combines with J gene TRBJ2-7, with 9 bases identical to TRBD2. Germline CDR1 reads SQVTM; CDR2 reads ANQGSEA. With 3 bases clipped from V and 6 bases from J, the junction kept 9 bases outside the gene matches. This CDR3 region has 14 residues. The CDR3 bases are TGCAGCGTTGACTCCCGGACTAGCGCGGGCGAGCAGTACTTC. Residues: CSVDSRTSAGEQYF.

V is TRBV7-9 and J is TRBJ2-1; D might be TRBD1 (5 bases). Deletions cut 5 bases from V and 9 bases from J, with 17 bases between. The CDR3 has 14 amino acids. Germline CDR1 reads SEHNR; CDR2 reads FQNEAQ (reference sequence). CDR3 sequence reads: CASSPLGLGTEQFF. CDR3 DNA sequence: TGTGCCAGCAGCCCCCTGGGGCTAGGCACTGAGCAGTTCTTC.

This clonotype was seen only a few times. This chain connects TRBV4-2 to TRBJ1-2; 9 nucleotides agree with TRBD1. Unmatched junction bases numbered 8, after V lost 1 base and J lost 5 bases. The germline V gene encodes CDR1 LGHNA and CDR2 YNFKEQ. This CDR3 region has 16 residues. The CDR3 is CASSQGGDREMYGYTF. In DNA form, the CDR3 reads TGTGCCAGCAGCCAAGGCGGGGACAGGGAGATGTATGGCTACACCTTC.

The chain has TRBV4-2 and TRBJ1-1; 7 nucleotides match TRBD1. Germline V gene data show CDR1 as LGHNA and CDR2 as YNFKEQ. The CDR3 consists of 16 residues. V shed 2 bases and J 0 bases; nucleotides not matched to a gene: 6. The CDR3 coding sequence is TGTGCCAGCAGCCAACAGGGCACAGGGGTGAACACTGAAGCTTTCTTT. Protein: CASSQQGTGVNTEAFF.

The genes are TRBV12-3 or TRBV12-4 and TRBJ2-7; 7 bases map to TRBD2. The ends lost 0 bases at V and 6 bases at J; junction bases unmatched: 8. This CDR3 spans 15 amino acids. The CDR3 sequence is CASSLARGTQGEQYF. DNA of the CDR3: TGTGCCAGCAGTTTAGCGCGGGGGACCCAGGGCGAGCAGTACTTC.

This clonotype was counted only a few times. The V gene is TRBV12-3 or TRBV12-4, the J gene TRBJ2-1; 8 bases align to TRBD2. The CDR3 consists of 16 residues. The trim removed 4 bases at V and 7 bases at J, leaving 12 bases unmatched. This chain's CDR3 is CASSSQAGVLINEQFF. The CDR3 region has the DNA TGTGCCAGCAGTTCCCAAGCGGGAGTTCTTATAAATGAGCAGTTCTTC.

This rearrangement joins TRBV25-1 to TRBJ2-1; the D is unclear. Germline CDR1 MGHDK, CDR2 SYGVNS. This CDR3 has 15 residues. Trimming took off 7 bases at V and 1 base at J, with 14 bases between the two ends. CDR3: CASMGNIFSYNEQFF. The CDR3 region has the DNA TGTGCCAGCATGGGAAATATTTTTTCCTACAATGAGCAGTTCTTC.

This clonotype was counted a few times. The chain is built from TRBV20-1 and TRBJ1-1; D is unresolved. The CDR3 runs 15 residues. Trimming removed 0 bases from V and 0 bases from J, with 11 bases in between. Looked up from germline, CDR1 is DFQATT and CDR2 is SNEGSKA (reference sequence). CDR3 sequence reads: CSARDMGSMNTEAFF. The CDR3 nucleotides are TGCAGTGCTAGAGATATGGGATCCATGAACACTGAAGCTTTCTTT.

V gene TRBV12-3 or TRBV12-4 combines with J gene TRBJ2-2; 11 positions match TRBD2. The CDR3 length is 17 residues. V trimming: 4 bases; J trimming: 0 bases; junction bases outside the gene matches: 4. CDR3 loop: CASSSETSGTNTGELFF. The CDR3 DNA reads as TGTGCCAGCAGTTCTGAGACTAGCGGGACGAACACCGGGGAGCTGTTTTTT.

The chain recombines TRBV7-9 with TRBJ2-7, with D possibly being TRBD2 (6 bases). Germline CDR1 is SEHNR and CDR2 is FQNEAQ (reference sequence). Trimming took 5 bases from V and 0 from J, leaving 11 bases between them. This CDR3 region has 14 residues. CDR3 bases: TGTGCCAGCAGCCCTAGCGAAAGCTCCTACGAGCAGTACTTC. As protein: CASSPSESSYEQYF. Full variable domain (remainder filled in from reference TRBV7-9 and TRBJ2-7): DTGVSQNPRHKITKRGQNVTFRCDPISEHNRLYWYRQTLGQGPEFLTYFQNEAQLEKSRLLSDRFSAERPKGSFSTLEIQRTEQGDSAMYLCASSPSESSYEQYFGPGTRLTVT.

Turning to this clonotype: This sequence may be a read error, since a much larger clone differs from it by one base. The chain joins TRBV15 to TRBJ2-2; D remains unclear. The length of the CDR3 is 14 residues. Per germline, CDR1 LNHNV and CDR2 YYDKDF (reference sequence). The CDR3 here is CATSPSTNTWELFF. CDR3 DNA: TGTGCCACCAGTCCCAGTACGAACACCTGGGAGCTGTTTTTT.

V is TRBV7-2 and J is TRBJ2-7; D gene ambiguous. Trimming stripped 1 base from V and 5 bases from J, with 9 bases between. The CDR3 loop spans 13 amino acids. Germline V gene data show CDR1 as SGHTA and CDR2 as FQGNSA. The CDR3, as DNA: TGTGCCAGCAGCTTAGGCTATATTAACGAGCAGTACTTC. Translated: CASSLGYINEQYF.

This sequence joins TRBV6-8 and TRBJ2-1; no definite D call. Germline V gene lookup returns CDR1 MNHGY and CDR2 SAAAGT. Trimming pared 2 bases from V and 7 bases from J, leaving 6 bases between. The CDR3 length is 12 residues. CDR3 loop: CASSYPRNEQFF. The CDR3 DNA reads TGTGCCAGCAGTTACCCGAGGAATGAGCAGTTCTTC.

This clonotype turned up a few times. The J gene is TRBJ1-2, the V gene TRBV5-8; tentative D call: TRBD1 (6 bases). The germline V gene encodes CDR1 SGHTS and CDR2 YDEGEE. The CDR3 length is 13 residues. V was pared by 7 bases and J by 4 bases, with 14 bases between. The CDR3 here is CASYTGLLYGYTF. CDR3 bases: TGTGCCAGCTACACAGGGCTTCTCTATGGCTACACCTTC.

This clonotype was seen a handful of times. A junction boundary mismatches the germline segment, possibly from a read error. The chain employs TRBV7-7 and TRBJ2-1; D gene ambiguous. Germline lookup yields CDR1 SSHAT and CDR2 FNYEAQ (reference sequence). This CDR3 has 14 amino acids. The CDR3 bases are TGTGCTAGCAGCTTAGAACACGGGTTGGGGGAGCAGTTCTTC. This gives the protein CASSLEHGLGEQFF.

CDR3 in amino acids: CASSLSAWDTEAFF. The CDR3 region has the DNA TGTGCCAGCAGTTTATCTGCCTGGGACACTGAAGCTTTCTTT. This chain uses TRBV27 with TRBJ1-1, with D hard to call. This CDR3 has 14 residues. Trimming removed 0 bases from V and 3 bases from J, with 8 bases in between. Germline CDR1 reads MNHEY; CDR2 reads SMNVEV (reference sequence).

The chain is built from TRBV20-1 and TRBJ2-7; TRBD2 aligns across 7 bases. Trimming at V came to 3 bases and at J to 0 bases, leaving 5 bases not matched to a gene. Germline CDR1 reads DFQATT; CDR2 reads SNEGSKA (reference sequence). The CDR3 consists of 14 residues. CDR3 sequence: CSASARGSSYEQYF. CDR3 nucleotides: TGCAGTGCTAGTGCGCGGGGGAGCTCCTACGAGCAGTACTTC.

The gene calls are TRBV10-3 and TRBJ2-3; TRBD1 agrees at 9 bases. CDR1 ENHRY and CDR2 SYGVKD come from the germline V gene. This CDR3 is built from 14 residues. J lost 2 bases, V lost 10 bases, and 7 bases had no gene match. The CDR3 DNA sequence: TGTGCCACCACCGGGACAGGGTACACAGATACGCAGTATTTT. Residues: CATTGTGYTDTQYF.

The CDR3, as DNA: TGTGCCAGCGAAATCGGGGGGAGAGGGGATACGCAGTATTTT. Its protein product is CASEIGGRGDTQYF. The chain recombines TRBV12-3 or TRBV12-4 with TRBJ2-3; 7 bases fit TRBD2. V trimming: 8 bases; J trimming: 6 bases; junction bases outside the gene matches: 11. The CDR3 loop spans 14 amino acids.

On this clonotype itself: A much bigger clone sits one base away, suggesting this may be a read error. The rearrangement uses TRBV12-3 or TRBV12-4 and TRBJ2-1; 8 bases match TRBD2. The length of the CDR3 is 15 residues. V gave up 4 bases and J gave up 8 bases; unmatched junction bases: 10. The DNA for the CDR3 is TGTGCCAGCAGTTGGACCAAACGGGGGGGTGATGAGCAGTTCTTC. It translates to CASSWTKRGGDEQFF.

In its sample, this clonotype was seen a few times. The chain is built from TRBV4-3 and TRBJ2-1, with 9 positions matching TRBD2. Trimming cost V 0 bases and J 8 bases; bases outside gene matches: 8. The germline gives CDR1 LGHNA, CDR2 YSLEER. CDR3 length equals 16 residues. This chain's CDR3 is CASSQEWREGRDEQFF. The CDR3 DNA sequence: TGCGCCAGCAGCCAAGAGTGGCGGGAGGGCCGCGATGAGCAGTTCTTC.

This clonotype turned up a few times. V gene TRBV4-1 combines with J gene TRBJ2-1, with 8 bases aligning to TRBD2. Germline V gene data show CDR1 as MGHRA and CDR2 as YSYEKL. V was pared by 0 bases and J by 7 bases, with 5 bases of the junction left unmatched. This CDR3 is 15 amino acids long. The CDR3 protein is CASSQDRGLGNEQFF. DNA of the CDR3: TGCGCCAGCAGCCAAGATCGGGGACTAGGAAATGAGCAGTTCTTC.

This clonotype was recorded a few times. The chain combines TRBV27 with TRBJ2-3; no firm D call. V was shortened by 1 base and J by 2 bases, with 7 bases between the two germline ends. This CDR3 is 14 amino acids long. Germline values: CDR1 MNHEY, CDR2 SMNVEV (reference sequence). Here the CDR3 DNA reads TGTGCCAGCAGTTTATTAGGGTTCACAGATACGCAGTATTTT. Encoded protein: CASSLLGFTDTQYF.

The table lists this clonotype with a few counts. CDR3 coding DNA: TGTGCCAGCAGTGGGGACCCGAGCTCCTACGAGCAGTACTTC. Protein sequence: CASSGDPSSYEQYF. The chain links TRBV2 to TRBJ2-7, with D perhaps assigned TRBD1 or TRBD2 (5 bases each). V was cut by 4 bases and J by 0 bases, with 10 bases left in between. The CDR3 loop spans 14 amino acids. From germline, CDR1 is SNHLY and CDR2 FYNNEI. Looking up the rest from reference TRBV2 and TRBJ2-7 gives the full variable domain: EPEVTQTPSHQVTQMGQEVILRCVPISNHLYFYWYRQILGQKVEFLVSFYNNEISEKSEIFDDQFSVERPDGSNFTLKIRSTKLEDSAMYFCASSGDPSSYEQYFGPGTRLTVT.